These 10 T cell receptor beta chains were sequenced from one sample in a study of read filtering for tumor transcriptome and immune sequencing. Molecular barcoded adaptors covering alpha/delta and beta/gamma chains were used on 400 to 450 ng RNA. TCRdb called the reads again in MiXCR, with one record for every CDR3 protein. Of around 130,000 distinct CDR3 sequences listed, roughly 13% are singletons. Sequenced sample: a population of CD138-negative cells sorted from bone marrow. The receptors come from a donor aged 40 or older with multiple myeloma.

This clonotype was counted many times. The chain couples TRBV12-3 or TRBV12-4 to TRBJ1-2; maybe TRBD1 (6 bases). The V end lost 5 bases, the J end lost 1 base, and 11 bases lay between the germline ends. CDR3 length equals 14 residues. The CDR3 nucleotides read TGTGCCAGCAGTCAACAGGGACTTAACTATGGCTACACCTTC. This encodes CASSQQGLNYGYTF.

This clonotype was seen ten or more times. V gene TRBV30 combines with J gene TRBJ2-1; 9 nucleotides match TRBD2. Trimming removed 2 bases from V and 3 bases from J; junction bases left unmatched: 2. CDR1 is GTSNPN, CDR2 SVGIG, per germline (reference sequence). The CDR3 sequence is 14 residues long. CDR3 coding DNA: TGTGCCTGGAGTAGTAGCGGGGGCTACAATGAGCAGTTCTTC. Translating gives CAWSSSGGYNEQFF.

This clonotype was observed a handful of times. At one end, the junction sequence differs from germline, possibly due to a read error. This chain joins TRBV4-3 and TRBJ2-1; the match to TRBD2 covers 10 bases. CDR3 length: 19 amino acids. The germline CDR1 and CDR2 sequences are LGHNA and YSLEER. The CDR3 sequence is CASSQSRSFLAGVWNEQLF. The CDR3 DNA reads TGCGCCAGCAGCCAATCCCGATCCTTTCTAGCGGGAGTATGGAATGAGCAGCTCTTC.

A remark on this clonotype: A much larger clone is a single base away; this may be a read error. The chain uses TRBV3-1 and TRBJ2-1; no reliable D call. Looked up from germline, CDR1 is LGHDT and CDR2 is YNNKEL (reference sequence). The CDR3 is 12 amino acids. DNA of the CDR3: TGTGCCAGCAGCCCCCAGAGCAATGAGCAGTCCTTC. This sequence encodes CASSPQSNEQSF.

The sample holds many counts of this clonotype. This chain connects TRBV5-5 to TRBJ2-1; D is ambiguous. From germline, CDR1 is SGHKS and CDR2 YYEKEE (reference sequence). Deletions cut 1 base from V and 0 bases from J, with 8 bases between. This CDR3 has 15 amino acids. The chain's CDR3 is CASSLSPPSYNEQFF. The CDR3 nucleotides read TGTGCCAGCAGCTTGTCCCCCCCCTCCTACAATGAGCAGTTCTTC.

The sample holds many counts of this clonotype. The chain uses TRBV3-1 and TRBJ1-2, with D tentatively TRBD1 (5 bases). Per the germline V gene, CDR1 is LGHDT and CDR2 is YNNKEL (reference sequence). V was clipped by 1 base and J by 0 bases, with 12 bases between them. The CDR3 covers 16 residues. The CDR3 nucleotides read TGTGCCAGCAGCCAAGGAGAGGGGCAAGCTAACTATGGCTACACCTTC. As protein: CASSQGEGQANYGYTF. The entire variable domain, with the rest obtained from reference TRBV3-1 and TRBJ1-2, is as follows: DTAVSQTPKYLVTQMGNDKSIKCEQNLGHDTMYWYKQDSKKFLKIMFSYNNKELIINETVPNRFSPKSPDKAHLNLHINSLELGDSAVYFCASSQGEGQANYGYTFGSGTRLTVV.

Turning to this clonotype: One base separates it from a far larger clone, so it is likely a read error. The chain uses TRBV7-9 and TRBJ2-1, with no clear D. V gave up 5 bases and J gave up 7 bases, with 15 bases separating them. The CDR3 covers 14 residues. The germline CDR1 and CDR2 sequences are SEHNR and FQNEAQ (reference sequence). CDR3 protein: CASSRSSSRNEQFF. The CDR3 DNA follows: TGTGCCAGCAGCCGTAGCTCAAGTCGTAATGAGCAGTTCTTC. The variable domain in full, completed from reference TRBV7-9 and TRBJ2-1, reads DTGVSQNPRHKITKRGQNVTFRCDPISEHNRLYWYRQTLGQGPEFLTYFQNEAQLEKSRLLSDRFSAERPKGSFSTLEIQRTEQGDSAMYLCASSRSSSRNEQFFGPGTRLTVL.

With regard to this clonotype: A single base separates this from a much larger clone, so it may be a read error. The V gene is TRBV5-1, the J gene TRBJ2-3; D may be TRBD1 (6 bases). Looked up from germline, CDR1 is SGHRS and CDR2 is YFSETQ. This CDR3 spans 14 amino acids. CDR3 coding DNA: TGCGCCAGCAGCTACACAGGGTTTGGAGATGCGCAGTATTTT. Its translation is CASSYTGFGDAQYF.

In DNA form, the CDR3 reads TGTGCCACCATGGGACTAGCGGGAGTAGGGACCGGGGAGCTGTTTTTT. Translation: CATMGLAGVGTGELFF. The J gene is TRBJ2-2, the V gene TRBV24-1, with 14 bases aligning to TRBD2. The CDR3 is made up of 16 amino acids. Germline lookup yields CDR1 KGHDR and CDR2 SFDVKD. J lost 5 bases, V lost 8 bases, and 6 bases had no gene match.

V is TRBV5-1 and J is TRBJ1-1; 7 bases are shared with TRBD1. This CDR3 spans 16 amino acids. V shed 4 bases, J shed 1 base, and the junction held 10 bases outside the gene matches. In germline, CDR1 is SGHRS, CDR2 YFSETQ. CDR3 in amino acids: CASSTTPGTANTEAFF. DNA for the CDR3: TGCGCCAGCAGCACAACCCCCGGGACAGCGAACACTGAAGCTTTCTTT.